The rows below give T cell receptor beta chains drawn from one sample of a study of blood T cell repertoires in COVID-19. The method was immunoSEQ multiplex PCR; TCRdb's version includes in-frame clones alone and lacks a portion of them. The sample yields fewer than 70,000 clones, 60% to 80% seen once. The sample consisted of peripheral blood. The receptor source for this set is a man aged 60-69 years with acute or convalescent COVID-19. CDR3s include the opening cysteine and the closing phenylalanine or tryptophan. A D gene is named only where the DNA matches it firmly. Only part of the rows carry a size: once, few, many, or a class if the clone is expanded.

V gene	D gene	clone size	J gene	CDR3 DNA	CDR3 protein
TRBV12-5	.	.	TRBJ2-2	TGTGCTAGTGGTTTCGGGGTCTTGACCGGGGAGCTGTTTTTT	CASGFGVLTGELFF
TRBV24-1	TRBD1	.	TRBJ1-2	TGTGCCACCAGTGATTTGACAGGGGATGGCTACACCTTC	CATSDLTGDGYTF
TRBV27	.	.	TRBJ2-2	TGTGCCGGGGGGTTAATGACAGCGAACACCGGGGAGCTGTTTTTT	CAGGLMTANTGELFF
TRBV5-1	.	once	TRBJ1-1	TGCGCCAGCAGATCAGGCTTATCAGGGACTGAAGCTTTCTTT	CASRSGLSGTEAFF
TRBV21-1	.	once	TRBJ1-1	TGTGCCAGCAGCTATCCGGGAGGGCGACAGGACATGAACACTGAAGCTTTCTTT	CASSYPGGRQDMNTEAFF
TRBV5-1	TRBD1	.	TRBJ1-2	TGCGCCAGCAGCTGGGGACAGGGGAACTATGGCTACACCTTC	CASSWGQGNYGYTF
TRBV10-3	TRBD1	.	TRBJ2-5	TGTGCCATCAGCCTAACCGGGACAGGGATGGGGGGAGAGACCCAGTACTTC	CAISLTGTGMGGETQYF
TRBV19	.	.	TRBJ2-5	TGTGCCAGCGCCCAAACAGGTAGTCAAGAGACCCAGTACTTC	CASAQTGSQETQYF
TRBV20-1	.	.	TRBJ1-2	TGCAGTGCTAGTCAGTCCCAGATATATTCCGGCTACACCTTC	CSASQSQIYSGYTF
TRBV5-4	TRBD1	once	TRBJ1-2	TGTGCCAGCAGCCCCGAACAGGGGATCAGCTATGGCTACACCTTC	CASSPEQGISYGYTF
TRBV27	.	.	TRBJ2-3	TGTGCCAGCAGCCCCACGGTCACAGATACGCAGTATTTT	CASSPTVTDTQYF
TRBV6-5	.	.	TRBJ1-6	TGTGCCAGCAGGGGCGACAGTGGGAATTCACCCCTCCACTTT	CASRGDSGNSPLHF
TRBV5-6	TRBD1	few	TRBJ1-2	TGTGCCAGCAGCACCGACAGGGGGCCCCACTATGGCTACACCTTC	CASSTDRGPHYGYTF
TRBV14	TRBD1	.	TRBJ2-5	TGTGCCAGCAGCCCTTCCATTACGGGACAGGGCCAAGAGACCCAGTACTTC	CASSPSITGQGQETQYF
TRBV7-2	.	once	TRBJ2-7	TGTGCCAGCAGCTTGCGGTCTGGCGCGGGGGCGACCTACGAGCAGTACTTC	CASSLRSGAGATYEQYF
TRBV15	.	.	TRBJ1-5	TGTGCCACCAGCACCGACTATAGCAATCAGCCCCAGCATTTT	CATSTDYSNQPQHF
TRBV5-6	TRBD2	.	TRBJ2-4	TGTGCCAGCAGCTTGGTTAACGGGGGGGACATTCAGTACTTC	CASSLVNGGDIQYF
TRBV7-9	TRBD1	.	TRBJ2-2	TGTGCCAGCAGCCGGGACAGTAGTCCCGGGGAGCTGTTTTTT	CASSRDSSPGELFF
TRBV3-1/TRBV3-2	.	.	TRBJ2-3	TGTGCCAGCAGCCACCCCCCCGGGGAGCCGGGGGATACGCAGTATTTT	CASSHPPGEPGDTQYF
TRBV7-2	TRBD2	.	TRBJ2-2	TGTGCCAGCAGCACTCATAGCGGGGTCGGCACCGGGGAGCTGTTTTTT	CASSTHSGVGTGELFF
TRBV9	.	few	TRBJ1-3	TGTGCCAGCTCGGAGGGAACTGGAAACACCATATATTTT	CASSEGTGNTIYF
TRBV4-2	.	.	TRBJ2-5	TGTGCCAGCAGCCAAGAATGGCAGGGACAACAAGAGACCCAGTACTTC	CASSQEWQGQQETQYF
TRBV2	TRBD1	.	TRBJ1-1	TGTGCCAGCGGCCAGACAGGGTGGAGTACTGAAGCTTTCTTT	CASGQTGWSTEAFF
TRBV7-6	TRBD1	.	TRBJ1-3	TGTGCCAGCAGCTTAGCCCAACCGGGACAGTACTCTGGAAACACCATATATTTT	CASSLAQPGQYSGNTIYF
TRBV5-6	.	.	TRBJ2-1	TGTGCCAGCAGCTGGACCCCGACAGAAACCTACAATGAGCAGTTCTTC	CASSWTPTETYNEQFF
TRBV7-9	.	.	TRBJ1-4	TGTGCCAGCAGCGATACCTACGGGGGGATTGAAAAACTGTTTTTT	CASSDTYGGIEKLFF
TRBV5-1	TRBD1	.	TRBJ1-1	TGCGCCAGCAGCTTTAAGCAGGGGGCTGAAGCTTTCTTT	CASSFKQGAEAFF
TRBV29-1	.	once	TRBJ1-1	TGCAGCGTTGAAGAAGGAATCGTTTCGGGGACTGAAGCTTTCTTT	CSVEEGIVSGTEAFF
TRBV6-5	TRBD1	.	TRBJ1-2	TGTGCCAGCACCTCTAGGACAGGGGTCTATGGCTACACCTTC	CASTSRTGVYGYTF
TRBV30	.	few	TRBJ1-4	TGTGCCTGGAGTAGGGTCGGACAGCTTAACACGGGGAAACTGTTTTTT	CAWSRVGQLNTGKLFF
TRBV19	.	once	TRBJ1-3	TGTGCCTCAGGCGAGGGAGTCTCTGGAAACACCATATATTTT	CASGEGVSGNTIYF
TRBV12-3/TRBV12-4	.	.	TRBJ1-1	TGTGCCAGCAGTCGACAGCGTTACACTGAAGCTTTCTTT	CASSRQRYTEAFF
TRBV6-6	TRBD2	.	TRBJ2-3	TGTGCCACCCTAGATCGACTAGCGGGGGAGTGGGATACGCAGTATTTT	CATLDRLAGEWDTQYF
TRBV5-6	TRBD2	.	TRBJ2-5	TGTGCCAGCAGCTTGGCAGACGGGGGGACGAGAGAGACCCAGTACTTC	CASSLADGGTRETQYF
TRBV20-1	TRBD1	.	TRBJ2-5	TGCAGTGCTAGTCTAACCGGGACAGTTCTGTACCAAGAGACCCAGTACTTC	CSASLTGTVLYQETQYF
TRBV12-3/TRBV12-4	TRBD2	.	TRBJ2-7	TGTGCCAGCGGGAGGGACGAGCAGTACTTC	CASGRDEQYF
TRBV7-9	TRBD1	.	TRBJ1-4	TGTGCCAGCAGCTTAGCGATTTGGGACAGGCCGAATGAAAAACTGTTTTTT	CASSLAIWDRPNEKLFF
TRBV2	TRBD1	.	TRBJ2-1	TGTGCCAGCAGTGGCCGGGACAGGGGGCAAAGGGAGCAGTTCTTC	CASSGRDRGQREQFF
TRBV7-9	TRBD1	.	TRBJ1-2	TGTGCCAGCAGCCAACTCGGCGGACAGGGAGTAAATGGCTACACCTTC	CASSQLGGQGVNGYTF
TRBV5-1	.	.	TRBJ1-1	TGCGCCAGCAGCTTGCGGGGTGGAAACACTGAAGCTTTCTTT	CASSLRGGNTEAFF
TRBV12-5	.	.	TRBJ1-1	TGTGCTAGTGGTTTGTGGCCTCAAGCTTTCTTT	CASGLWPQAFF
TRBV19	.	.	TRBJ1-1	TGTGCCAGTAACCCCTCGGGGTCCCGGGGGAACACTGAAGCTTTCTTT	CASNPSGSRGNTEAFF
TRBV19	TRBD2	.	TRBJ2-5	TGTGCCAGTAGCCCGGGGGGGGTCGAGACCCAGTACTTC	CASSPGGVETQYF
TRBV11-2	TRBD1	.	TRBJ1-2	TGTGCCAGCAGCTTGGACAGGGGGACCCATGGCTACACCTTC	CASSLDRGTHGYTF
TRBV5-1	.	.	TRBJ1-1	TGCGCCAGCAGCGGGGGGGCGACTGTATACACTGAAGCTTTCTTT	CASSGGATVYTEAFF
TRBV5-6	.	.	TRBJ2-5	TGTGCCAGCAGCTTGGAGCTAAAAGAGACCCAGTACTTC	CASSLELKETQYF
TRBV14	.	once	TRBJ1-2	TGTGCCAGCAGCCAAGATATCGGGGGTTGGGGCTACACCTTC	CASSQDIGGWGYTF
TRBV2	TRBD1	.	TRBJ2-7	TGTGCCAGCAGTGTTTTGACAGGGGGAAGCGAGCAGTACTTC	CASSVLTGGSEQYF
TRBV7-2	.	few	TRBJ1-6	TGTGCCAGCAGCTTAGCGCAGGGTTCTGAGTCACCCCTCCACTTT	CASSLAQGSESPLHF
TRBV9	TRBD1	.	TRBJ2-1	TGTGCCAGCAGCGTGACAGGGGCGGGTGAGCAGTTCTTC	CASSVTGAGEQFF
TRBV27	.	.	TRBJ1-6	TGTGCCAGCAGTCCCCGGGAGGCCCTGGGTAATTCACCCCTCCACTTT	CASSPREALGNSPLHF